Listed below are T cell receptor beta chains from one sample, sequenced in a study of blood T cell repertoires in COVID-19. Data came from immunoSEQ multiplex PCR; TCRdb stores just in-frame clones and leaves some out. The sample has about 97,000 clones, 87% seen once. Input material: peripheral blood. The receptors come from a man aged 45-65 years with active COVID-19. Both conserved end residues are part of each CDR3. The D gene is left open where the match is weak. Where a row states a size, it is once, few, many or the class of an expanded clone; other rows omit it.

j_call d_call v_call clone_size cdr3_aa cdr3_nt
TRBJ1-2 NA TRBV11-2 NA CASSQGGGYTF TGTGCCAGCAGCCAAGGGGGAGGCTACACCTTC
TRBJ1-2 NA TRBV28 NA CASSAPPGGYTF TGTGCCAGCAGTGCTCCCCCGGGGGGCTACACCTTC
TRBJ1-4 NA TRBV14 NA CASGTGPYGNEKLFF TGTGCCAGCGGAACAGGGCCCTATGGGAATGAAAAACTGTTTTTT
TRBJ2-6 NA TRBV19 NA CASSRDRANVLTF TGTGCCAGTAGTCGGGACAGGGCCAACGTCCTGACTTTC
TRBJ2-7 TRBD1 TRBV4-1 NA CASSPLDRVAYEQYF TGCGCCAGCAGCCCCCTGGACAGGGTAGCATACGAGCAGTACTTC
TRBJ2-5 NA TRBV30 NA CAWRVTAGQETQYF TGTGCCTGGAGGGTCACCGCGGGGCAAGAGACCCAGTACTTC
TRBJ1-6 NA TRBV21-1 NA CASSTGPEGTYNSPLHF TGTGCCAGCAGCACAGGACCCGAGGGAACCTATAATTCACCCCTCCACTTT
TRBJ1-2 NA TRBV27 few CASSLTGRTSNYGYTF TGTGCCAGCAGTTTGACAGGACGGACGTCAAACTATGGCTACACCTTC
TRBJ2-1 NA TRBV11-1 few CASSLGAESSYNEQFF TGTGCCAGCAGCTTAGGAGCCGAGAGCTCCTACAATGAGCAGTTCTTC
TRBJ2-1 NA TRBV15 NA CATSRDLGGHNEQFF TGTGCCACCAGCAGAGATCTTGGAGGTCACAATGAGCAGTTCTTC
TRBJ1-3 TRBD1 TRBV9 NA CASSERTGGLSGNTIYF TGTGCCAGCAGCGAGAGGACAGGGGGATTATCTGGAAACACCATATATTTT
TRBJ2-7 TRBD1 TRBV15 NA CATSRAGQVPWSYEQYF TGTGCCACCAGCAGAGCGGGACAGGTCCCGTGGAGCTACGAGCAGTACTTC
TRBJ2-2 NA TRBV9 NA CASSGQMNTGELFF TGTGCCAGCAGCGGACAGATGAACACCGGGGAGCTGTTTTTT
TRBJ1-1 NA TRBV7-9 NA CASSPGAGINTEAFF TGTGCCAGCAGCCCAGGGGCAGGGATCAACACTGAAGCTTTCTTT
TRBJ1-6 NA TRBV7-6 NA CASSLWQYNSPLHF TGTGCCAGCAGCTTATGGCAGTATAATTCACCCCTCCACTTT
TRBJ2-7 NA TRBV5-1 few CASSSTGPWEQYF TGCGCCAGCAGCTCAACAGGGCCATGGGAGCAGTACTTC
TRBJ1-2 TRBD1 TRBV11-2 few CASSLDWMTGHGYTF TGTGCCAGCAGCTTAGATTGGATGACAGGGCATGGCTACACCTTC
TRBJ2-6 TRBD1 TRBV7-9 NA CASRPTWTGGASGANVLTF TGTGCCAGCAGACCTACTTGGACAGGGGGCGCATCTGGGGCCAACGTCCTGACTTTC
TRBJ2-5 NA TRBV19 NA CASSMGGLETQYF TGTGCCAGTAGCATGGGGGGGCTCGAGACCCAGTACTTC
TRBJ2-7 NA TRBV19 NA CASSSGTRTYEQYF TGTGCCAGTAGTTCCGGGACACGTACCTACGAGCAGTACTTC
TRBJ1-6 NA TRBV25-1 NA CASSWGDNSPLHF TGTGCCAGCAGTTGGGGGGATAATTCACCCCTCCACTTT
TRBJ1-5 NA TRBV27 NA CASSLSSGVMQPQHF TGTGCCAGCAGTTTATCCTCAGGGGTGATGCAGCCCCAGCATTTT
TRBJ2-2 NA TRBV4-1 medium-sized CASSQGGAGTTGELFF TGCGCCAGCAGCCAAGGTGGGGCAGGGACTACCGGGGAGCTGTTTTTT
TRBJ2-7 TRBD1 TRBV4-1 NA CASSQAGQGTYEQYF TGCGCCAGCAGCCAAGCTGGACAGGGTACCTACGAGCAGTACTTC
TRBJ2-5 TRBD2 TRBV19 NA CASSKVAGGQETQYF TGTGCCAGTAGTAAGGTAGCGGGGGGTCAAGAGACCCAGTACTTC
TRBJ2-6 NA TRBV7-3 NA CASSPAEQMAGANVLTF TGTGCCAGCAGCCCCGCAGAACAGATGGCTGGGGCCAACGTCCTGACTTTC
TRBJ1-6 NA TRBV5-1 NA CASSLETDTNSPLHF TGCGCCAGCAGCTTGGAGACAGACACGAATTCACCCCTCCACTTT
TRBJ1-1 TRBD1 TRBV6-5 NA CASRTGGRRITEAFF TGTGCCAGCAGGACAGGGGGGAGGCGTATCACTGAAGCTTTCTTT
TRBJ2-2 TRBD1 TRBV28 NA CASSPGTGASRELFF TGTGCCAGCAGCCCCGGGACAGGGGCGTCACGGGAGCTGTTTTTT
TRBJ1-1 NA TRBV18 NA CASSPPGGLNTEAFF TGTGCCAGCTCACCACCGGGGGGGCTGAACACTGAAGCTTTCTTT
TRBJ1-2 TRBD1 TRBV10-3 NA CAIRLTGGNGYTF TGTGCCATCAGGTTGACAGGGGGCAATGGCTACACCTTC
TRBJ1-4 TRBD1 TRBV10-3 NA CAISGTGLSNEKLFF TGTGCCATCAGTGGGACAGGGCTCTCTAATGAAAAACTGTTTTTT
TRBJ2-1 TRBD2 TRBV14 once CASSQDLRGGKINEQFF TGTGCCAGCAGCCAAGATCTGCGGGGGGGAAAAATCAATGAGCAGTTCTTC
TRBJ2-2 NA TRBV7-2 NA CASSLWTANTGELFF TGTGCCAGCAGCTTATGGACAGCGAACACCGGGGAGCTGTTTTTT
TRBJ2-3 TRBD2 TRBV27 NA CASSRTGTNLRGSTDTQYF TGTGCCAGCAGTCGAACCGGGACTAACCTCCGAGGGAGCACAGATACGCAGTATTTT
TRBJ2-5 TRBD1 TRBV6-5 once CASSRTGGSQETQYF TGTGCCAGCAGCCGGACAGGGGGAAGTCAAGAGACCCAGTACTTC
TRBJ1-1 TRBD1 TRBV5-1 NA CASSELYTGDGTTAFF TGCGCCAGCAGCGAGTTATATACAGGGGATGGTACAACAGCTTTCTTT
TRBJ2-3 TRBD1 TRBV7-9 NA CASSDRGLMETDTQYF TGTGCCAGCAGCGACAGGGGCCTAATGGAGACAGATACGCAGTATTTT
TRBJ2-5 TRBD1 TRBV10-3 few CAISGTGEETQYF TGTGCCATCAGCGGGACAGGGGAAGAGACCCAGTACTTC
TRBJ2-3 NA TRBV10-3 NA CATTLGGAGDTQYF TGTGCCACTACCTTGGGGGGAGCTGGAGATACGCAGTATTTT
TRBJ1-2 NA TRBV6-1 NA CASSEAESLPRGYTF TGTGCCAGCAGTGAAGCTGAATCCCTCCCGCGGGGCTACACCTTC
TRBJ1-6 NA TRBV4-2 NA CASSQVRGGAGRYSPLHF TGTGCCAGCAGCCAAGTTCGGGGGGGCGCTGGCCGTTATTCACCCCTCCACTTT
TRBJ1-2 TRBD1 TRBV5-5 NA CASSLRGNIQPTGTYGYTF TGTGCCAGCAGCTTGAGGGGGAATATACAACCGACAGGGACCTATGGCTACACCTTC
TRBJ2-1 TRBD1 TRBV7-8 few CASSLRVTGGQGEQFF TGTGCCAGCAGCCTCAGGGTGACAGGGGGCCAAGGTGAGCAGTTCTTC
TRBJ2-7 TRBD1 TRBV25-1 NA CASSEWGQGYEQYF TGTGCCAGCAGTGAGTGGGGACAGGGCTACGAGCAGTACTTC
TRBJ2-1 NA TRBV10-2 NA CASRRPTGDEQFF TGCGCCAGCAGACGACCCACAGGTGATGAGCAGTTCTTC
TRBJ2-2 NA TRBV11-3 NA CASSLNTGELFF TGTGCCAGCAGCCTAAACACCGGGGAGCTGTTTTTT
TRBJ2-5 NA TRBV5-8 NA CASSLAGERTQYF TGTGCCAGCAGCTTGGCAGGGGAGAGGACCCAGTACTTC
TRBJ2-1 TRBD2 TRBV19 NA CASSALAGGYNEQFF TGTGCCAGTAGTGCACTAGCGGGGGGCTACAATGAGCAGTTCTTC
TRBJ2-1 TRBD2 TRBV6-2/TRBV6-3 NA CASSYEGTSGGWFF TGTGCCAGCAGTTACGAAGGGACTAGCGGGGGTTGGTTCTTC
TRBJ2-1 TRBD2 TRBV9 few CASSEGLAGEAEQFF TGTGCCAGCAGCGAGGGACTAGCGGGGGAGGCTGAGCAGTTCTTC
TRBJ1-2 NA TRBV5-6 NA CASSRRTESNYGYTF TGTGCCAGCAGCCGACGGACAGAGTCTAACTATGGCTACACCTTC